This entry lists 18 T cell receptor beta chains sequenced from one sample in a study of blood T cell repertoires in COVID-19. Clones were read by immunoSEQ multiplex PCR, and TCRdb kept only the in-frame ones, dropping some. The sample lists 110,000 to 150,000 clones; about 86% were seen once. Sample: peripheral blood. These receptors were taken from a human donor in a cohort sampled during active COVID-19.

This sequence joins TRBV12-5 and TRBJ1-5; TRBD1 matches at 8 bases. V shed 7 bases, J shed 2 bases, and the junction held 13 bases outside the gene matches. CDR3 length: 17 residues. CDR1 is LGHNT, CDR2 FRNRAP, per germline. CDR3 residues: CASEFANPGGCNQPQHF. In DNA, the CDR3 is TGTGCTAGTGAGTTTGCCAACCCAGGGGGCTGCAATCAGCCCCAGCATTTT.

CDR3: CASSVAEGARGYTF. CDR3 DNA sequence: TGTGCCAGCAGCGTAGCCGAGGGGGCCCGGGGCTACACCTTC. The chain is built from TRBV9 and TRBJ1-2; TRBD1 agrees at 7 bases. J was trimmed by 8 bases and V by 0 bases; bases with no gene match: 7. The V gene's germline CDR1 is SGDLS and CDR2 YYNGEE. There are 14 residues in the CDR3.

The rearrangement links TRBV4-1 to TRBJ2-3; 9 bases match TRBD2. This CDR3 spans 17 amino acids. Trimming cost V 4 bases and J 3 bases; bases outside gene matches: 11. From germline, CDR1 is MGHRA and CDR2 YSYEKL. The chain's CDR3 is CASSLRAGGVGTDTQYF. CDR3 bases: TGCGCCAGCAGCCTCAGGGCGGGAGGGGTCGGGACAGATACGCAGTATTTT.

This chain connects TRBV9 to TRBJ2-7; weak D call: TRBD2 (5 bases). Germline-derived CDR1 and CDR2 are SGDLS and YYNGEE. Trimming stripped 0 bases from V and 2 bases from J, with 12 bases between. CDR3 length equals 15 residues. The CDR3 DNA is TGTGCCAGCAGCGTAGGAGGCGGGTCGACCTACGAGCAGTACTTC. Residues: CASSVGGGSTYEQYF.

The sample holds one count of this clone. The chain recombines TRBV18 with TRBJ2-7; 8 bases map to TRBD2. CDR3 length equals 18 residues. In germline, CDR1 is KGHSH, CDR2 LQKENI. V was pared by 1 base and J by 0 bases, with 11 bases of the junction left unmatched. Here the CDR3 DNA reads TGTGCCAGCTCACCACGAGTCCTAGCGGGTAGTAGCTCCTACGAGCAGTACTTC. Its translation: CASSPRVLAGSSSYEQYF.

The V and J genes are TRBV11-2 and TRBJ1-5, with 7 positions matching TRBD1. CDR1 and CDR2 from the germline V gene are SGHAT and FQNNGV. CDR3 size: 14 residues. Losses at the gene ends were 4 bases for V and 2 bases for J; bases not matched to a gene: 2. As DNA, the CDR3 is TGTGCCAGCAGCTATACAGGGGGCAATCAGCCCCAGCATTTT. Its protein product is CASSYTGGNQPQHF.

This chain uses TRBV14 with TRBJ2-7; a possible D gene is TRBD2 (5 bases). V lost 4 bases, J lost 1 base, and 8 bases lay in between. This CDR3 region has 13 residues. Germline V gene data show CDR1 as SGHDN and CDR2 as FVKESK. CDR3 region: CASSRWESYEQYF. CDR3 DNA sequence: TGTGCCAGCAGCCGCTGGGAGTCCTACGAGCAGTACTTC.

The chain combines TRBV19 with TRBJ2-6; 8 nucleotides line up with TRBD1. This CDR3 is 21 amino acids long. CDR1 is LNHDA and CDR2 is SQIVND in the germline V gene (reference sequence). J was trimmed by 4 bases and V by 0 bases; bases with no gene match: 17. The CDR3 sequence: CASSIDIRVNRGISGANVLTF. The DNA of the CDR3 is TGTGCCAGTAGTATAGATATCCGGGTCAACAGGGGGATTTCGGGGGCCAACGTCCTGACTTTC.

The CDR3, as DNA: TGTGCCAGCAGCTTTACAGGGCCCACTGAAGCTTTCTTT. Residues: CASSFTGPTEAFF. The chain recombines TRBV7-3 with TRBJ1-1, with a possible D match to TRBD1 (6 bases). The CDR3 consists of 13 residues. The germline gives CDR1 SGHTA, CDR2 FQGTGA. The germline V and J ends were trimmed by 3 bases and 4 bases, with 9 bases remaining between them.

The CDR3 nucleotides read TGTGCCAGCAGTTCCGAGGGAGGACCAATCACCTACGAGCAGTACTTC. Its protein is CASSSEGGPITYEQYF. The V gene is TRBV28, the J gene TRBJ2-7, with D possibly being TRBD2 (6 bases). The CDR3 extends over 16 amino acids. V dropped 4 bases and J dropped 2 bases, with 18 bases sitting between them. The germline gives CDR1 MDHEN, CDR2 SYDVKM.

This clone was seen a handful of times. This sequence joins TRBV19 and TRBJ1-5; D is uncertain. The CDR3 totals 15 residues. Germline V gene lookup returns CDR1 LNHDA and CDR2 SQIVND (reference sequence). Trimming took 3 bases from V and 4 from J, leaving 13 bases between them. CDR3 in amino acids: CASSISSRTNQPQHF. The CDR3 nucleotides read TGTGCCAGTAGTATTTCTTCCAGGACTAATCAGCCCCAGCATTTT. Supplemented by reference TRBV19 and TRBJ1-5, the full variable domain reads DGGITQSPKYLFRKEGQNVTLSCEQNLNHDAMYWYRQDPGQGLRLIYYSQIVNDFQKGDIAEGYSVSREKKESFPLTVTSAQKNPTAFYLCASSISSRTNQPQHFGDGTRLSIL.

The V and J genes are TRBV6-5 and TRBJ1-2; the D is unclear. CDR1 and CDR2 from the germline V gene are MNHEY and SVGAGI. V was cut by 4 bases and J by 2 bases, with 14 bases left in between. CDR3 length: 15 residues. CDR3 DNA sequence: TGTGCCAGCAGTTTGATTCCGACGGAGAACTATGGCTACACCTTC. Its protein is CASSLIPTENYGYTF.

The chain's CDR3 is CASSMGGTARETQYF. For the CDR3, the DNA is TGTGCCAGTAGTATGGGAGGTACCGCAAGAGAGACCCAGTACTTC. The J gene is TRBJ2-5, the V gene TRBV19, with D maybe TRBD2 (6 bases). The germline V gene has CDR1 LNHDA and CDR2 SQIVND (reference sequence). The CDR3 covers 15 residues. V was clipped by 3 bases and J by 4 bases, with 15 bases between them. The variable domain in full, completed from reference TRBV19 and TRBJ2-5, reads DGGITQSPKYLFRKEGQNVTLSCEQNLNHDAMYWYRQDPGQGLRLIYYSQIVNDFQKGDIAEGYSVSREKKESFPLTVTSAQKNPTAFYLCASSMGGTARETQYFGPGTRLLVL.

The rearrangement uses TRBV9 and TRBJ1-1; 8 bases fit TRBD1. Germline trimming cut 3 bases from V and 2 bases from J; bases unmatched to any gene: 3. Germline CDR1 is SGDLS and CDR2 is YYNGEE. There are 14 residues in the CDR3. DNA of the CDR3: TGTGCCAGCAGCGGTGACAGGGGTAACACTGAAGCTTTCTTT. The encoded protein is CASSGDRGNTEAFF.

The genes are TRBV24-1 and TRBJ2-5; 10 nucleotides agree with TRBD2. Germline V CDR1 and CDR2: KGHDR, SFDVKD. The V and J ends lost 5 bases and 4 bases, in that order; junction bases with no gene match: 9. There are 16 residues in the CDR3. DNA for the CDR3: TGTGCCACCAGTGGGGGGAGCGGGAGGGCCGGAGAGACCCAGTACTTC. Its protein product is CATSGGSGRAGETQYF.

This chain uses TRBV6-2 or TRBV6-3 with TRBJ2-4; unclear D gene. Germline CDR1 is MNHEY and CDR2 is SVGEGT. V was shortened by 6 bases and J by 1 base, with 7 bases between the two germline ends. This CDR3 is built from 13 residues. In DNA form, the CDR3 reads TGTGCCAGCAGCCTGGAGGCCAAAAACATTCAGTACTTC. Translated, it gives CASSLEAKNIQYF.

This sequence joins TRBV7-8 and TRBJ1-1, with a possible D match to TRBD1 (5 bases). V was cut by 5 bases and J by 4 bases, with 20 bases left in between. Germline-derived CDR1 and CDR2 are SGHVS and FQNEAQ. The CDR3 spans 16 residues. The CDR3 loop is CASSPSRRQGGTEAFF. CDR3 in DNA: TGTGCCAGCAGCCCAAGTAGGCGGCAGGGAGGCACTGAAGCTTTCTTT.

V gene TRBV7-2 combines with J gene TRBJ2-2; 9 positions agree with TRBD2. This CDR3 has 15 residues. The V gene end was trimmed by 5 bases and the J gene end by 4 bases; junction bases not matched to a gene: 5. Germline-derived CDR1 and CDR2 are SGHTA and FQGNSA. The CDR3 nucleotides are TGTGCCAGCAGCGGGAGGACTAGCGTCACCGGGGAGCTGTTTTTT. It codes for CASSGRTSVTGELFF. The variable domain in full, with the rest retrieved from reference TRBV7-2 and TRBJ2-2, is GAGVSQSPSNKVTEKGKDVELRCDPISGHTALYWYRQSLGQGLEFLIYFQGNSAPDKSGLPSDRFSAERTGGSVSTLTIQRTQQEDSAVYLCASSGRTSVTGELFFGEGSRLTVL.